The TCR beta chain described here comes from a study of PD-1 blockade in classical Hodgkin lymphoma. Regarding time point: cycle 4 day 1 (C4D1), after less than 7 weeks of nivolumab. Following autologous stem cell transplantation, relapse occurred in every patient, and exposure to brentuximab vedotin varied. V was pared by 3 bases and J by 1 base, with 12 bases between. Germline V gives CDR1 SGHTA, CDR2 FQGNSA. The CDR3 sequence is 15 residues long. Sequenced by immunoSEQ multiplex PCR; TCRdb stores in-frame clones only, minus some. The sample records approximately 52,000 clones, about 89% being singletons.

Sequences were derived from peripheral blood mononuclear cells (PBMCs), sampled before the fourth cycle of nivolumab. V gene TRBV7-2 combines with J gene TRBJ2-5; a weak D match, TRBD2 (5 bases). This sequence was found in a human donor with classical Hodgkin lymphoma. The CDR3 loop is CASSFTGSFQETQYF. CDR3 in DNA: TGTGCCAGCAGCTTCACGGGGAGCTTCCAAGAGACCCAGTACTTC.